The clone carrying this T cell receptor beta chain was observed a handful of times. Its cognate antigen is unknown. The source of the sample is a study of T cells after yellow fever vaccination. Regarding the study as a whole: Once the booster was given, most primary-vaccination clones reappeared, at about 96% for CD4 and roughly 90% for CD8. It was a weaker secondary response, yet one that peaked faster, at day 5 versus 15.

TCRdb reprocessed the 5' RACE reads with MiXCR, giving one entry per CDR3 protein. This table has 140,000 to 150,000 distinct CDR3 sequences, approximately 6.6% appearing once. V lost 2 bases to trimming and J lost 8 bases, with 9 bases between them. The germline V gene has CDR1 LGHDT and CDR2 YNNKEL (reference sequence). This CDR3 contains 12 residues. Sequenced here: CD4+ T cells sorted from PBMCs, sampled 10 days after the yellow fever booster vaccination. This chain connects TRBV3-1 to TRBJ1-1; D is unclear. The TCR was taken from a young man who received the YFV17D yellow fever vaccine. This chain's CDR3 is CASSQFPTEAFF. The CDR3 DNA follows: TGTGCCAGCAGCCAATTTCCGACAGAAGCTTTCTTT.